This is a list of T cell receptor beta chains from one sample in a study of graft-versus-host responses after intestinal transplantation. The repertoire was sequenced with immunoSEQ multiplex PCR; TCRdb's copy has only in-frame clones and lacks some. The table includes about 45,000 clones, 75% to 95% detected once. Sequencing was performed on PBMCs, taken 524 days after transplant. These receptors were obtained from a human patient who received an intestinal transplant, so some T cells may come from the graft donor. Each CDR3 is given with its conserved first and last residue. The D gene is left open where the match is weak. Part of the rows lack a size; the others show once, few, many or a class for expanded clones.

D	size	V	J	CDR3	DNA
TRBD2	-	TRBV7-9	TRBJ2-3	CASSPPAGGSRNTQYF	TGTGCCAGCTCCCCCCCGGCGGGAGGGTCCCGGAATACGCAGTATTTT
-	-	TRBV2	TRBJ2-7	CASRGGPEQYF	TGTGCCAGCCGTGGGGGGCCCGAGCAGTACTTC
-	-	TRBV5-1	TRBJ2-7	CASSGARMSYEQYF	TGCGCCAGCAGCGGGGCTCGGATGTCCTACGAGCAGTACTTC
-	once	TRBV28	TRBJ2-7	CAAQSSRYEQYF	TGTGCCGCACAGTCAAGCCGCTACGAGCAGTACTTC
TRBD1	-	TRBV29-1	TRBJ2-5	CSVAGGIGETQYF	TGCAGCGTTGCAGGGGGTATCGGAGAGACCCAGTACTTC
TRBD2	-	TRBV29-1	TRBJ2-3	CSVEPGTSGKNTQYF	TGCAGCGTTGAACCAGGGACTAGCGGGAAAAATACGCAGTATTTT
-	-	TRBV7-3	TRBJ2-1	CASSGALTGSKPNEQFF	TGTGCCAGCAGCGGGGCTTTAACAGGGTCAAAGCCTAATGAGCAGTTCTTC
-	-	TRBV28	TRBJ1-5	CASSLYQYRDQPQRF	TGTGCCAGCAGTTTATACCAATACCGGGATCAGCCCCAGCGTTTT
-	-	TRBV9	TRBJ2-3	CASSVSGTTDTQYF	TGTGCCAGCAGCGTATCCGGGACCACAGATACGCAGTATTTT
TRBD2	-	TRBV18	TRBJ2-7	CASSPPHAGGQDEQYF	TGTGCCAGCTCACCACCGCATGCGGGAGGGCAGGACGAGCAGTACTTC
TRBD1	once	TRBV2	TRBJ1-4	CASFRDRRTNEKLFF	TGTGCCAGCTTCCGGGACAGACGAACTAATGAAAAACTGTTTTTT
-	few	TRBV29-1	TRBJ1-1	CSVVDSSEAFF	TGCAGCGTTGTTGACAGCTCCGAAGCTTTCTTT
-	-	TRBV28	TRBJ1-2	CASSLLGSRGGYTF	TGTGCCAGCAGTTTATTAGGTTCAAGGGGTGGCTACACCTTC
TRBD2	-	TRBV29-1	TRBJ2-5	CSVEVGGPETQYF	TGCAGCGTTGAGGTGGGAGGGCCAGAGACCCAGTACTTC